Shown below are 15 T cell receptor beta chains from a single sample sequenced in a study of blood T cell dynamics during melanoma immunotherapy. Time point described: week 3, after first cycle of checkpoint inhibitor. Sequencing used immunoSEQ multiplex PCR; TCRdb keeps in-frame clones, though not all of them. This table holds roughly 10,000 clones, about 88% found once. Here the sequenced sample was blood, taken from a patient treated with checkpoint blockade. Source of these receptors: a human donor with melanoma.

The chain couples TRBV18 to TRBJ1-5, with D hard to call. Trimming took off 2 bases at V and 6 bases at J, with 8 bases between the two ends. Germline V gene lookup returns CDR1 KGHSH and CDR2 LQKENI. CDR3 length equals 13 residues. The CDR3 nucleotides are TGTGCCAGCTCACCAGAGAGGAGTCAGCCCCAGCATTTT. This codes for CASSPERSQPQHF.

This clone was seen a single time. The gene calls are TRBV11-2 and TRBJ1-5; tentative D call: TRBD1 (6 bases). V was shortened by 4 bases and J by 6 bases, with 16 bases between the two germline ends. Germline V gene data show CDR1 as SGHAT and CDR2 as FQNNGV. The CDR3 runs to 15 residues. The CDR3 spells CASSSGSGGTQPQHF. CDR3 coding DNA: TGTGCCAGCAGCTCAGGCTCTGGGGGCACTCAGCCCCAGCATTTT.

V and J are TRBV4-3 and TRBJ2-7, with a tentative D call TRBD1 (5 bases). The germline CDR1 and CDR2 sequences are LGHNA and YSLEER. Deletions cut 0 bases from V and 1 base from J, with 13 bases between. This CDR3 spans 16 amino acids. CDR3 nucleotide sequence: TGCGCCAGCAGCCAAGATCTGGCGCAGGGTTCCTACGAGCAGTACTTC. Translation gives CASSQDLAQGSYEQYF.

The DNA for the CDR3 is TGTGCCAGCAGCTTGGATTGGCACCCGCAAGAGACCCAGTACTTC. The encoded protein is CASSLDWHPQETQYF. The rearrangement links TRBV5-4 to TRBJ2-5; no clear D gene. The CDR3 is 15 residues long. Germline V CDR1 and CDR2: SGHNT, YYREEE (reference sequence). V lost 0 bases, J lost 2 bases, and 11 bases lay in between.

The chain is built from TRBV7-2 and TRBJ1-1; no firm D call. Deletions cut 1 base from V and 6 bases from J, with 12 bases between. Germline assignment: CDR1 SGHTA and CDR2 FQGNSA. The CDR3 consists of 14 residues. The CDR3 DNA is TGTGCCAGCAGCTTAGATCCAGGATTCTCTGAAGCTTTCTTT. Its translation: CASSLDPGFSEAFF.

This clone was counted once. This chain joins TRBV7-9 and TRBJ2-7; TRBD2 matches 10 bases. The germline V gene has CDR1 SEHNR and CDR2 FQNEAQ (reference sequence). The CDR3 sequence is 13 residues long. The junction had 5 bases not matched to a gene; V was cut back by 8 bases and J by 4 bases. This CDR3 reads CASREGLAYEQYF. As DNA, the CDR3 is TGTGCCAGCCGCGAGGGACTAGCGTACGAGCAGTACTTC.

The table lists this clone with a few counts. The chain's CDR3 is CASRALKAGNYGYTF. DNA of the CDR3: TGTGCCAGCAGGGCGCTTAAGGCGGGAAACTATGGCTACACCTTC. This chain joins TRBV6-5 and TRBJ1-2; D remains unclear. This CDR3 is 15 amino acids long. The V end was cut by 6 bases, the J end by 2 bases, with 16 bases between. From germline, CDR1 is MNHEY and CDR2 SVGAGI.

The chain recombines TRBV7-2 with TRBJ1-4, with TRBD1 identical over 8 bases. Trimming at V came to 1 base and at J to 2 bases, leaving 0 bases not matched to a gene. The CDR3 is 15 amino acids. Per the germline V gene, CDR1 is SGHTA and CDR2 is FQGNSA. CDR3 in amino acids: CASSLDRGTNEKLFF. The CDR3 DNA follows: TGTGCCAGCAGCTTAGACAGGGGGACTAATGAAAAACTGTTTTTT.

The chain recombines TRBV19 with TRBJ2-3; possible D gene TRBD2, 5 bases. The CDR3 contains 15 residues. The germline CDR1 and CDR2 sequences are LNHDA and SQIVND (reference sequence). The CDR3 DNA reads TGTGCGTCAGCCGGGGTGACTGCTAGCACAGATACGCAGTATTTT. Translating gives CASAGVTASTDTQYF.

The sample holds a few counts of this clone. V gene TRBV5-1 combines with J gene TRBJ1-1; D is possibly TRBD1 (5 bases). V lost 1 base and J lost 3, with 7 bases in between. CDR3 length: 13 amino acids. Germline CDR1 reads SGHRS; CDR2 reads YFSETQ. The CDR3 DNA follows: TGCGCCAGCAGCTTGACGGGGGACACTGAAGCTTTCTTT. It codes for CASSLTGDTEAFF. Full variable domain (rest looked up from reference TRBV5-1 and TRBJ1-1): KAGVTQTPRYLIKTRGQQVTLSCSPISGHRSVSWYQQTPGQGLQFLFEYFSETQRNKGNFPGRFSGRQFSNSRSEMNVSTLELGDSALYLCASSLTGDTEAFFGQGTRLTVV.

The chain carries TRBV11-1 and TRBJ2-3, with 7 nucleotides matching TRBD2. The length of the CDR3 is 12 residues. V lost 5 bases to trimming and J lost 6 bases; unmatched junction nucleotides: 2. The germline gives CDR1 SGHAT, CDR2 FQDESV (reference sequence). For the CDR3, the DNA is TGTGCCAGCAGCCGGGAGGCGGATACGCAGTATTTT. Protein: CASSREADTQYF.

The chain combines TRBV7-8 with TRBJ1-2; D unresolved. Per the germline V gene, CDR1 is SGHVS and CDR2 is FQNEAQ. Trimming took 7 bases from V and 10 from J, leaving 22 bases between them. The CDR3 loop spans 14 amino acids. The chain's CDR3 is CASMMGRTGTDYTF. CDR3 bases: TGTGCCAGCATGATGGGCAGGACGGGCACTGACTACACCTTC.

The rearrangement joins TRBV7-8 to TRBJ2-2; TRBD2 is a possible D gene (7 bases). Trimming took 4 bases from V and 4 from J, leaving 16 bases between them. The CDR3 spans 16 residues. Germline values: CDR1 SGHVS, CDR2 FQNEAQ. For the CDR3, the DNA is TGTGCCAGCAGCTCTGGTGGGGGGGGCCTCACCGGGGAGCTGTTTTTT. As protein: CASSSGGGGLTGELFF.

J is TRBJ2-7 and V is TRBV11-2; D tentatively fits TRBD1 or TRBD2 (5 bases each). The CDR3 totals 13 residues. CDR1 SGHAT and CDR2 FQNNGV come from the germline V gene. The germline V and J ends were trimmed by 3 bases and 2 bases, with 8 bases remaining between them. The CDR3 reads CASSFGTAYEQYF. The CDR3 DNA is TGTGCCAGCAGCTTTGGGACGGCCTACGAGCAGTACTTC. Complete variable domain (other parts from reference TRBV11-2 and TRBJ2-7): EAGVAQSPRYKIIEKRQSVAFWCNPISGHATLYWYQQILGQGPKLLIQFQNNGVVDDSQLPKDRFSAERLKGVDSTLKIQPAKLEDSAVYLCASSFGTAYEQYFGPGTRLTVT.

The rearrangement uses TRBV19 and TRBJ1-5; D remains unclear. CDR3 length equals 14 residues. Germline V CDR1 and CDR2: LNHDA, SQIVND (reference sequence). V lost 3 bases to trimming and J lost 7 bases, with 13 bases between them. The CDR3 loop is CASSMYGVEQPQHF. CDR3 nucleotides: TGTGCCAGTAGTATGTATGGCGTCGAGCAGCCCCAGCATTTT.